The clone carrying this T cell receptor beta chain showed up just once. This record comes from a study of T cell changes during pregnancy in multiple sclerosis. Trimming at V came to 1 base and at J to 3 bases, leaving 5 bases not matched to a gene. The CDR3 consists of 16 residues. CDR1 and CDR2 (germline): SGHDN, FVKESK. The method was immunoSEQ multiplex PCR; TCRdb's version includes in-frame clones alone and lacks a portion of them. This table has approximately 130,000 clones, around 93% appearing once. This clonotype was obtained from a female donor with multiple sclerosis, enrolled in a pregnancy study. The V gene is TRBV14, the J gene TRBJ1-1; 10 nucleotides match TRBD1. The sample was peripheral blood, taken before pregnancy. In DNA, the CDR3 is TGTGCCAGCAGCCAAGCCGGGACAGGGGTTTACACTGAAGCTTTCTTT. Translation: CASSQAGTGVYTEAFF.